Below are 10 T cell receptor beta chains sequenced from a single sample in a study of STAT5B mutations in CD4+ large granular lymphocyte leukemia. Sequencing was performed with immunoSEQ multiplex PCR; in TCRdb, only in-frame clones are kept and a portion is missing. The data show over 45,000 clones, under 80% seen once. Sequencing was done on a sample of CD4+ T cells from blood buffy coats. These receptors originate from a human donor in good health.

The V and J genes are TRBV5-8 and TRBJ1-3; D ambiguous. The CDR3 runs to 16 residues. V dropped 4 bases and J dropped 3 bases, with 17 bases sitting between them. Per the germline V gene, CDR1 is SGHTS and CDR2 is YDEGEE. The CDR3 DNA follows: TGTGCCAGCAGCAGGCAGCGTGAAGGCTTTGGAAACACCATATATTTT. Its protein is CASSRQREGFGNTIYF.

The chain carries TRBV5-1 and TRBJ2-3; 10 nucleotides line up with TRBD1. The CDR3 extends over 16 amino acids. CDR1 and CDR2 from the germline V gene are SGHRS and YFSETQ. The ends lost 3 bases at V and 2 bases at J; junction bases unmatched: 6. The DNA of the CDR3 is TGCGCCAGCAGCTCCACAGGGACAGGGGCCACAGATACGCAGTATTTT. Translating gives CASSSTGTGATDTQYF.

The V gene is TRBV7-2, the J gene TRBJ2-1, with unresolved D. CDR3 size: 11 residues. V gave up 3 bases and J gave up 6 bases, with 3 bases separating them. The V gene's germline CDR1 is SGHTA and CDR2 FQGNSA. CDR3 nucleotides: TGTGCCAGCAGCTTTGTCAATGAGCAGTTCTTC. Amino acids: CASSFVNEQFF.

This clone was detected only a few times. This sequence joins TRBV15 and TRBJ1-5, with 9 bases aligning to TRBD1. Germline trimming cut 9 bases from V and 5 bases from J; bases unmatched to any gene: 5. The CDR3 sequence is 13 residues long. Germline V gives CDR1 LNHNV, CDR2 YYDKDF (reference sequence). In nucleotides, the CDR3 is TGTGCCACGGGACAGGGCCTTGATCAGCCCCAGCATTTT. Protein sequence: CATGQGLDQPQHF. Looking up the rest from reference TRBV15 and TRBJ1-5 gives the full variable domain: DAMVIQNPRYQVTQFGKPVTLSCSQTLNHNVMYWYQQKSSQAPKLLFHYYDKDFNNEADTPDNFQSRRPNTSFCFLDIRSPGLGDTAMYLCATGQGLDQPQHFGDGTRLSIL.

The gene calls are TRBV5-1 and TRBJ2-7; 16 bases fit TRBD2. V shed 4 bases and J 2 bases; nucleotides not matched to a gene: 9. Per the germline V gene, CDR1 is SGHRS and CDR2 is YFSETQ. This CDR3 region has 18 residues. The CDR3 spells CASSTGTSGGEFTYEQYF. CDR3 bases: TGCGCCAGCAGCACGGGGACTAGCGGGGGGGAATTTACCTACGAGCAGTACTTC. Using reference TRBV5-1 and TRBJ2-7 for the parts outside the CDR3, the full variable domain is KAGVTQTPRYLIKTRGQQVTLSCSPISGHRSVSWYQQTPGQGLQFLFEYFSETQRNKGNFPGRFSGRQFSNSRSEMNVSTLELGDSALYLCASSTGTSGGEFTYEQYFGPGTRLTVT.

The chain links TRBV7-7 to TRBJ2-5; D possibly corresponds to TRBD2 (5 bases). Germline lookup yields CDR1 SSHAT and CDR2 FNYEAQ (reference sequence). There are 11 residues in the CDR3. CDR3 in amino acids: CAIREVGTQYF. The CDR3 DNA reads TGTGCTATCCGGGAAGTGGGGACCCAGTACTTC.

This clone was found once. The rearrangement joins TRBV2 to TRBJ1-2; 7 positions match TRBD1. CDR1 and CDR2 (germline): SNHLY, FYNNEI. The V segment lost 7 bases and the J segment 3 bases; nucleotides outside the gene matches: 8. CDR3 size: 14 residues. CDR3 in amino acids: CASTERGRDYGYTF. CDR3 nucleotides: TGTGCCAGCACCGAAAGGGGGCGCGACTATGGCTACACCTTC. The entire variable domain, with the rest obtained from reference TRBV2 and TRBJ1-2, is as follows: EPEVTQTPSHQVTQMGQEVILRCVPISNHLYFYWYRQILGQKVEFLVSFYNNEISEKSEIFDDQFSVERPDGSNFTLKIRSTKLEDSAMYFCASTERGRDYGYTFGSGTRLTVV.

The chain links TRBV7-8 to TRBJ1-6, with 9 bases matching TRBD1. Trimming removed 3 bases from V and 8 bases from J; junction bases left unmatched: 2. CDR1 and CDR2 from the germline V gene are SGHVS and FQNEAQ. The CDR3 runs 14 residues. This CDR3 is CASSFRQGDSPLHF. The DNA for the CDR3 is TGTGCCAGCAGCTTTCGACAGGGGGATTCACCCCTCCACTTT.

In nucleotides, the CDR3 is TGCGCCAGCAGCCCGGGACAGGAAGACAATGAGCAGTTCTTC. Protein product: CASSPGQEDNEQFF. The chain couples TRBV5-1 to TRBJ2-1, with TRBD1 identical over 8 bases. Germline-derived CDR1 and CDR2 are SGHRS and YFSETQ. V gave up 4 bases and J gave up 5 bases; unmatched junction bases: 5. This CDR3 has 14 amino acids.

The chain uses TRBV7-9 and TRBJ2-3, with unresolved D. The CDR3 sequence is 13 residues long. Trimming stripped 0 bases from V and 7 bases from J, with 8 bases between. Germline V gene data show CDR1 as SEHNR and CDR2 as FQNEAQ (reference sequence). CDR3 sequence: CASSLALHNTQYF. The CDR3 DNA follows: TGTGCCAGCAGCTTAGCCTTACACAATACGCAGTATTTT.